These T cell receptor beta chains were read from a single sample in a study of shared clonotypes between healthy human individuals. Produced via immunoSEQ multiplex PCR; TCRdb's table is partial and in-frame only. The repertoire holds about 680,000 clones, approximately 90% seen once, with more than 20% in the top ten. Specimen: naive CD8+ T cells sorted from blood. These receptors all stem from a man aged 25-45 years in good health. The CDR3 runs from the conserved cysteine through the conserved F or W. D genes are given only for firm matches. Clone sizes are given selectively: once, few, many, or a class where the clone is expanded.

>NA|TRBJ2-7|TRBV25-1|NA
CASSDLRGGSTYEQYF
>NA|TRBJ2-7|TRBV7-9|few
CASSKDAYEQYF
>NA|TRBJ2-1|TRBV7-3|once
CASSLGFGYNEQFF
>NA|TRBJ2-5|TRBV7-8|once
CASSLFGEETQYF
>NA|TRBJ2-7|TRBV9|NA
CASSVEGVPSPYEQYF
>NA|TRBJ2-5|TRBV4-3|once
CASSHPGPEETQYF
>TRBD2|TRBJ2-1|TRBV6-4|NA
CASSHGLANEQFF
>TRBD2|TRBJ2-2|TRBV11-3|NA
CASSPRTSGNIGELFF
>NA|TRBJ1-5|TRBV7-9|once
CASSPFPPGSNQPQHF
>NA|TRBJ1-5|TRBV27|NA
CASAVRAPQPQHF
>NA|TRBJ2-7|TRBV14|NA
CASSQGVFEGIYEQYF
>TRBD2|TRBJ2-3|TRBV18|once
CASSPSGSGIDTQYF
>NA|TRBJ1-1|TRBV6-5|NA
CASTWDSNTEAFF
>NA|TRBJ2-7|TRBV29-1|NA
CSVAGYPADEQYF
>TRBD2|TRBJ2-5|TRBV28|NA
CASSLPSSDGIDSGRRETQYF
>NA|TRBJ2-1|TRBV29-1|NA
CSVEDPQSASGSYNEQFF
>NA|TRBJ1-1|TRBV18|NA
CASSPNKDSLGNTEAFF
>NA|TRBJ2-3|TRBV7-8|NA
CASSLEVGSTDTQYF
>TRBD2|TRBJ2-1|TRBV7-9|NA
CASSYRSGMGEQFF
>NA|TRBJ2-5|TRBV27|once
CASSFISGVQETQYF
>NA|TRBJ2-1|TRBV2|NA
CASRALYLDSRKPYNEQFF
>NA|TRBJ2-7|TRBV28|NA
CASSLRQYGEQYF
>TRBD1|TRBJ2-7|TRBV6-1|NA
CATGTGGSYEQYF
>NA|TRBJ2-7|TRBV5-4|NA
CASSLGDSTREQYF
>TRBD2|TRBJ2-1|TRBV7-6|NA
CASSLPHSSSGFGGDEQFF
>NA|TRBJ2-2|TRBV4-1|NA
CASSQEPGPTNTGELFF
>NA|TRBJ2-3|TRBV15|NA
CATSREKDTQYF
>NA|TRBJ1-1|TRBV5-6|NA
CASKSQRVSSEAFF
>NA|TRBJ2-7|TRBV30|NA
CAWGGGSSYEQYF
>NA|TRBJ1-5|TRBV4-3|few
CASSSRVGQPQHF
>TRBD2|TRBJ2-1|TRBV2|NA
CASSQLAAYNEQFF
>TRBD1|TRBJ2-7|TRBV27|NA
CASSRPGGSFYEQYF
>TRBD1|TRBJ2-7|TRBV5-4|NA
CASTRAGQGAPYEQYF
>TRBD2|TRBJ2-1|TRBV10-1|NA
CASSESSGRYYNEQFF
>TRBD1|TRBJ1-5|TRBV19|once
CASSILGQGDGQPQHF
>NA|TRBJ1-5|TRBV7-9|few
CASSPPTDNQPQHF
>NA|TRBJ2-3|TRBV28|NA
CASSWWAAGTDTQYF
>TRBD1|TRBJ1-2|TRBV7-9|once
CASSSQGAAVNYGYTF
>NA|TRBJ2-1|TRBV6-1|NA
CASSEWEVVGNEQFF
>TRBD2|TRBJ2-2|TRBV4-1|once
CASSQLAGGAETGELFF